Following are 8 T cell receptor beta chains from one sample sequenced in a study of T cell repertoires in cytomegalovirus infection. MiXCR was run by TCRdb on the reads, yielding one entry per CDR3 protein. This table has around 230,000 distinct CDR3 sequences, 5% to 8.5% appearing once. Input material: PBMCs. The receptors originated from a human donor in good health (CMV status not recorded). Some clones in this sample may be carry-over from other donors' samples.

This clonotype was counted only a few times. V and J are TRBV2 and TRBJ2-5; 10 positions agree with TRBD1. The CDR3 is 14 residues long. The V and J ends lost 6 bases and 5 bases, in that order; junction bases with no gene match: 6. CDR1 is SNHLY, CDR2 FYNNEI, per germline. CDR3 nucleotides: TGTGCCAGCAGAGCGGACAGGGGGACGGAGACCCAGTACTTC. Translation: CASRADRGTETQYF.

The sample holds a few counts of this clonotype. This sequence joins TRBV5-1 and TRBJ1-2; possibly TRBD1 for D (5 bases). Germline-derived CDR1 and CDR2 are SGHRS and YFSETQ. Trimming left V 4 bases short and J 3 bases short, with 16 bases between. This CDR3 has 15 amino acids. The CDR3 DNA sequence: TGCGCCAGCAGCATCGGGTTCGGGGGGGACTATGGCTACACCTTC. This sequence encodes CASSIGFGGDYGYTF.

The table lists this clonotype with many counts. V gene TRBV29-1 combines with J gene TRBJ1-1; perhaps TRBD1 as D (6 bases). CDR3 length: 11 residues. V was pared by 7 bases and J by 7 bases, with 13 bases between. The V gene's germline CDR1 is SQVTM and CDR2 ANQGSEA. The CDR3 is CSAVEGVEAFF. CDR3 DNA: TGCAGCGCCGTTGAGGGGGTTGAAGCTTTCTTT.

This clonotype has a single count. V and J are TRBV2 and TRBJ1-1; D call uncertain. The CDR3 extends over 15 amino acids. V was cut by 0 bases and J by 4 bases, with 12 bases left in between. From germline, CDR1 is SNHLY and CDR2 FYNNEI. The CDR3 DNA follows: TGTGCCAGCAGTGAAGCCTTCGACGGCGGCACTGAAGCTTTCTTT. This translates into CASSEAFDGGTEAFF.

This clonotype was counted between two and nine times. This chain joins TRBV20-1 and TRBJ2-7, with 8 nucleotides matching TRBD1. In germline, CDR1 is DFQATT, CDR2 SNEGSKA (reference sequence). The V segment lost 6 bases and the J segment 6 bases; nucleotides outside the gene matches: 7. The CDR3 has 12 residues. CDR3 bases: TGCAGTGCCCAACAGGGGGGTAGCGAGCAGTACTTC. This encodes CSAQQGGSEQYF.

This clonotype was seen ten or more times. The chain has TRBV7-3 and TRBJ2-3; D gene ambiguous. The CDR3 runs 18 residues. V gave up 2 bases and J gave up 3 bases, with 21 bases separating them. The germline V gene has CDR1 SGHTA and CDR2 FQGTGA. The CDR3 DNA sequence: TGTGCCAGCAGCTTATCGGCCGCAGGCCGACTTACTACAGATACGCAGTATTTT. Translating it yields CASSLSAAGRLTTDTQYF.

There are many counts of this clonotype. CDR3 amino acids: CASSLAPDRFQETQYF. CDR3 sequence (DNA): TGTGCCAGCAGCTTAGCGCCAGACCGCTTTCAAGAGACCCAGTACTTC. This chain links TRBV7-2 with TRBJ2-5; D is unresolved. This CDR3 region has 16 residues. Trimming left V 0 bases short and J 2 bases short, with 13 bases between. In germline, CDR1 is SGHTA, CDR2 FQGNSA.

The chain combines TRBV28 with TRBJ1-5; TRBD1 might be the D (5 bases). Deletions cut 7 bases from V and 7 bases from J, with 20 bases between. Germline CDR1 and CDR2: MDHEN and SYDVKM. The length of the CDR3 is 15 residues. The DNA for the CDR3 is TGTGCCAGCACCGCCGGGACCTCCAATTGGCAGCCCCAGCATTTT. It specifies CASTAGTSNWQPQHF.